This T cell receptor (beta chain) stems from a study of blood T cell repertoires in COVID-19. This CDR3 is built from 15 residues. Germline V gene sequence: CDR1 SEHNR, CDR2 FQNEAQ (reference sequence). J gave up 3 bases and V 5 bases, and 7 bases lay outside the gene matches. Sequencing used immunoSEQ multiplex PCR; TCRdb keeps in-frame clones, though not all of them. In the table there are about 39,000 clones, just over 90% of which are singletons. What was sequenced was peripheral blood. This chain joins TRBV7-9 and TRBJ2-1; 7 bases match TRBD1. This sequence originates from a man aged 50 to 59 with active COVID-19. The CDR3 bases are TGTGCCAGCAGCCTCGGGGACAGAGACTACAATGAGCAGTTCTTC. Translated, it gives CASSLGDRDYNEQFF.